This T cell receptor beta chain was identified in a study of PD-1 blockade in classical Hodgkin lymphoma. Study-wide results and caveats: Nivolumab initiation under 1 year post-ASCT meant exclusion. Newly diagnosed patients and complete responders had comparable diversity at baseline.

The CDR3 runs 13 residues. The ends were cut back, 7 bases at V and 6 bases at J, with 15 bases in the middle. The germline V gene encodes CDR1 LNHNV and CDR2 YYDKDF (reference sequence). There was relapse after autologous stem cell transplantation in every patient, and there was variation in brentuximab vedotin exposure. About this clone itself: The antigen is unknown.

The protocol was immunoSEQ multiplex PCR, while the TCRdb copy is restricted to in-frame clones and leaves out a portion. The data hold 100,000 to 120,000 clones, with approximately 90% observed a single time. This sequence joins TRBV15 and TRBJ1-2; D is possibly TRBD1 (5 bases). The sequence came from a human donor with classical Hodgkin lymphoma. The specimen was peripheral blood mononuclear cells (PBMCs), collected before the second cycle of nivolumab. The CDR3 DNA reads as TGTGCCACCAAGCGGGGGAGGGAGGATGGCTACACCTTC. Translated, it gives CATKRGREDGYTF.